This is a list of T cell receptor beta chains from one sample in a study of blood T cell repertoires in COVID-19. Assay: immunoSEQ multiplex PCR; the TCRdb copy retains only in-frame clones and omits some. The repertoire consists of approximately 410,000 clones, with 70% to 90% occurring once and the leading ten covering roughly 1.4%. Sequenced sample: peripheral blood. The receptors here all came from a woman aged 30 to 39 with active or convalescent COVID-19. The CDR3 runs from the conserved cysteine through the conserved F or W. A D gene is named only where the DNA matches it firmly. Where a row states a size, it is once, few, many or the class of an expanded clone; other rows omit it.

D: .; V: TRBV29-1; size: .; J: TRBJ2-2; CDR3: CSVYRDLNTGELFF; DNA: TGCAGCGTCTACAGGGACCTGAACACCGGGGAGCTGTTTTTT
D: .; V: TRBV2; size: few; J: TRBJ1-2; CDR3: CASSDWRAAPYGYTF; DNA: TGTGCCAGCAGTGATTGGAGGGCCGCCCCTTATGGCTACACCTTC
D: .; V: TRBV3-1/TRBV3-2; size: few; J: TRBJ2-2; CDR3: CASSPPSSSGELFF; DNA: TGTGCCAGCAGCCCTCCTTCCTCCTCCGGGGAGCTGTTTTTT
D: .; V: TRBV27; size: .; J: TRBJ1-2; CDR3: CASSYIGAGYGYTF; DNA: TGTGCCAGCAGTTATATTGGGGCTGGCTATGGCTACACCTTC
D: .; V: TRBV27; size: .; J: TRBJ2-3; CDR3: CASSSLGDTQYF; DNA: TGTGCCAGCAGTTCCCTCGGTGATACGCAGTATTTT
D: .; V: TRBV19; size: many; J: TRBJ1-3; CDR3: CASSKVRGGRTGNTIYF; DNA: TGTGCCAGTAGTAAGGTAAGGGGGGGTCGAACTGGAAACACCATATATTTT
D: .; V: TRBV29-1; size: .; J: TRBJ2-7; CDR3: CSATSPGTPYEQYF; DNA: TGCAGCGCAACCAGCCCGGGAACCCCCTACGAGCAGTACTTC
D: TRBD2; V: TRBV7-7; size: .; J: TRBJ2-2; CDR3: CASSPPGLAPGELFF; DNA: TGTGCCAGCAGCCCCCCCGGACTAGCTCCCGGGGAGCTGTTTTTT
D: TRBD1; V: TRBV5-1; size: .; J: TRBJ2-7; CDR3: CASSERDRGSYEQYF; DNA: TGCGCCAGCAGCGAAAGGGACAGGGGGTCCTACGAGCAGTACTTC
D: .; V: TRBV7-9; size: .; J: TRBJ1-2; CDR3: CASSLTGADGYTF; DNA: TGTGCCAGCAGCTTAACAGGAGCTGATGGCTACACCTTC
D: .; V: TRBV4-1; size: .; J: TRBJ1-6; CDR3: CASRPRTDNSPLHF; DNA: TGCGCCAGCAGGCCCAGGACAGATAATTCACCCCTCCACTTT
D: TRBD1; V: TRBV7-6; size: .; J: TRBJ2-7; CDR3: CASSSHGTGDYEQYF; DNA: TGTGCCAGCAGCTCGCACGGGACAGGGGACTACGAGCAGTACTTC
D: TRBD2; V: TRBV6-2/TRBV6-3; size: .; J: TRBJ2-7; CDR3: CASSKGLGGHEQYF; DNA: TGTGCCAGCAGTAAGGGACTAGGGGGGCACGAGCAGTACTTC
D: .; V: TRBV3-1/TRBV3-2; size: .; J: TRBJ2-5; CDR3: CASSPPGGQETQYF; DNA: TGTGCCAGCAGCCCGCCGGGTGGCCAAGAGACCCAGTACTTC
D: .; V: TRBV19; size: .; J: TRBJ2-3; CDR3: CASTRQASTDTQYF; DNA: TGTGCCAGTACCCGACAGGCTAGCACAGATACGCAGTATTTT
D: TRBD1; V: TRBV12-3/TRBV12-4; size: few; J: TRBJ2-7; CDR3: CASRDRGYEQYF; DNA: TGTGCCAGCAGGGACAGGGGATACGAGCAGTACTTC